The clone carrying this T cell receptor beta chain was observed many times. Its antigen remains unidentified. V lost 5 bases, J lost 4 bases, and 6 bases stayed unmatched. Germline CDR1 SGHTA, CDR2 FQGNSA. The CDR3 is 17 amino acids. Construction of TCR beta libraries was performed using quantitative 5'-RACE with molecular barcodes. TCRdb re-analysed the 5' RACE reads in MiXCR, keeping a single row per CDR3 protein. The sample contains around 540,000 distinct CDR3 sequences, approximately 12% of which appear only once. This sample is part of a study of CD8 T cells in ankylosing spondylitis. Regarding the study as a whole: Apparently characteristic of ankylosing spondylitis blood was a TCR beta motif (fewer than ten highly homologous variants). Disease-linked clones reportedly concentrated significantly in matched ankylosing spondylitis synovial fluid.

Sequencing was performed on blood, either unsorted or a sorted T cell fraction (not recorded which). This chain connects TRBV7-2 to TRBJ2-3, with TRBD2 identical over 16 bases. The sequence derives from a male donor with ankylosing spondylitis. CDR3 nucleotide sequence: TGTGCCAGCAGCCCGCTGGGACTAGCGGGAGGGCCAGATACGCAGTATTTT. It translates to CASSPLGLAGGPDTQYF. Complete variable domain (other parts from reference TRBV7-2 and TRBJ2-3): GAGVSQSPSNKVTEKGKDVELRCDPISGHTALYWYRQSLGQGLEFLIYFQGNSAPDKSGLPSDRFSAERTGGSVSTLTIQRTQQEDSAVYLCASSPLGLAGGPDTQYFGPGTRLTVL.